This T cell receptor beta chain was profiled in a study of Graves' ophthalmopathy and Graves' hyperthyroidism. Trimming left V 3 bases short and J 6 bases short, with 17 bases between. The CDR3 length is 15 residues. The germline gives CDR1 SGHTA, CDR2 FQGNSA. RNA transcripts served as template for amplifying TCR beta CDR3 sequences. RT-PCR in the first round used HTBI primers; a second-round multiplex PCR followed. TCRdb re-called the multiplex PCR reads through MiXCR, storing one row per CDR3 protein. The data show about 50,000 distinct CDR3 sequences, approximately 52% seen once. This clonotype was recorded many times.

The gene calls are TRBV7-2 and TRBJ1-2; D is perhaps TRBD1 (6 bases). The specimen sequenced was peripheral blood. This TCR derives from an adult woman with Graves' ophthalmopathy. CDR3: CASSFKGRGANGYTF. In nucleotides, the CDR3 is TGTGCCAGCAGCTTTAAGGGGAGGGGGGCCAATGGCTACACCTTC.